What follows are 24 T cell receptor beta chains derived from one specimen sequenced in a study of blood T cell repertoires in COVID-19. The table came from immunoSEQ multiplex PCR; TCRdb's copy has only in-frame clones and leaves some out. The data contain 300,000 to 400,000 clones, 86% of them singletons. The source material was PBMCs or T cells enriched from blood (not recorded which). These receptors all stem from a woman aged 40 to 50 with acute COVID-19.

V is TRBV7-2 and J is TRBJ1-3, with 7 bases matching TRBD1. V gave up 1 base and J gave up 0 bases; unmatched junction bases: 6. CDR1 is SGHTA and CDR2 is FQGNSA in the germline V gene. The CDR3 has 17 amino acids. CDR3 in amino acids: CASSLVGGTDSGNTIYF. CDR3 coding DNA: TGTGCCAGCAGCTTAGTAGGTGGGACAGACTCTGGAAACACCATATATTTT.

The V gene is TRBV28, the J gene TRBJ2-5, with 7 bases aligning to TRBD2. The CDR3 consists of 14 residues. V dropped 6 bases and J dropped 0; count of bases not matched to a gene: 4. In germline, CDR1 is MDHEN, CDR2 SYDVKM. CDR3 loop: CASSPGLHQETQYF. In DNA, the CDR3 is TGTGCCAGCAGCCCGGGACTACACCAAGAGACCCAGTACTTC. The full variable domain, with the rest looked up from reference TRBV28 and TRBJ2-5, is DVKVTQSSRYLVKRTGEKVFLECVQDMDHENMFWYRQDPGLGLRLIYFSYDVKMKEKGDIPEGYSVSREKKERFSLILESASTNQTSMYLCASSPGLHQETQYFGPGTRLLVL.

V and J are TRBV6-2 or TRBV6-3 and TRBJ1-2; a possible D gene is TRBD1 (5 bases). Germline V gene data show CDR1 as MNHEY and CDR2 as SVGEGT. The CDR3 length is 15 residues. V was clipped by 2 bases and J by 6 bases, with 16 bases between them. CDR3: CASSYRGGRFDGYTF. The CDR3 nucleotides read TGTGCCAGCAGTTACCGGGGGGGTCGGTTTGATGGCTACACCTTC.

This chain links TRBV28 with TRBJ1-1; D not resolved. The CDR3 sequence is 14 residues long. Per the germline V gene, CDR1 is MDHEN and CDR2 is SYDVKM. Trimming took off 10 bases at V and 0 bases at J, with 15 bases between the two ends. This CDR3 reads CAIGVMGVNTEAFF. The DNA for the CDR3 is TGTGCCATCGGGGTGATGGGAGTGAACACTGAAGCTTTCTTT.

This clone was detected only once. This sequence joins TRBV7-9 and TRBJ2-2, with unresolved D. Germline lookup yields CDR1 SEHNR and CDR2 FQNEAQ (reference sequence). Trimming cost V 3 bases and J 2 bases, with 10 bases left between them. The CDR3 contains 15 residues. CDR3 in amino acids: CASSFDAINTGELFF. DNA for the CDR3: TGTGCCAGCAGCTTCGATGCTATTAACACCGGGGAGCTGTTTTTT. Full variable domain (remainder filled in from reference TRBV7-9 and TRBJ2-2): DTGVSQNPRHKITKRGQNVTFRCDPISEHNRLYWYRQTLGQGPEFLTYFQNEAQLEKSRLLSDRFSAERPKGSFSTLEIQRTEQGDSAMYLCASSFDAINTGELFFGEGSRLTVL.

This chain connects TRBV3-1 (or the pseudogene TRBV3-2) to TRBJ1-4, with D perhaps matching TRBD1 (6 bases). The germline gives CDR1 LGHDT, CDR2 YNNKEL (reference sequence). This CDR3 is built from 16 residues. Trimming shortened V by 0 bases and J by 5 bases, and 13 bases separated the two germline ends. The CDR3 sequence: CASSQDAARGNEKLFF. Written as DNA, the CDR3 is TGTGCCAGCAGCCAAGATGCCGCCAGGGGAAATGAAAAACTGTTTTTT.

The chain recombines TRBV7-2 with TRBJ2-7, with D possibly matching TRBD1 (6 bases). V lost 1 base to trimming and J lost 3 bases, with 16 bases between them. This CDR3 is built from 16 residues. Germline V CDR1 and CDR2: SGHTA, FQGNSA. The CDR3 protein is CASSLEGFGQHYEQYF. The CDR3 DNA follows: TGTGCCAGCAGCTTAGAGGGTTTTGGACAGCACTACGAGCAGTACTTC.

The chain joins TRBV5-1 to TRBJ1-4; 7 bases are shared with TRBD1. The junction had 7 bases not matched to a gene; V was cut back by 4 bases and J by 4 bases. The CDR3 covers 15 residues. Germline values: CDR1 SGHRS, CDR2 YFSETQ. The CDR3 loop is CASSDDREVNEKLFF. The CDR3 coding sequence is TGCGCCAGCAGCGACGACAGGGAAGTTAATGAAAAACTGTTTTTT.

This clone was counted a few times. The same CDR3 arises from other DNA sequences in this sample as well. The chain has TRBV18 and TRBJ1-1, with D perhaps matching TRBD1 (5 bases). CDR1 is KGHSH and CDR2 is LQKENI in the germline V gene. CDR3 size: 13 residues. V shed 2 bases and J shed 1 base, with 5 bases lying between them. CDR3 amino acids: CASSPTGNTEAFF. Written as DNA, the CDR3 is TGTGCCAGCTCACCAACAGGGAACACTGAAGCTTTCTTT.

The chain employs TRBV4-2 and TRBJ2-3; 7 bases align to TRBD1. V shed 5 bases and J 5 bases; nucleotides not matched to a gene: 13. The CDR3 length is 16 residues. The germline CDR1 and CDR2 sequences are LGHNA and YNFKEQ. The CDR3, as DNA: TGTGCCAGCAGCGATCGACAGGGAAACGCCGGAGATACGCAGTATTTT. As protein: CASSDRQGNAGDTQYF.

The rearrangement uses TRBV2 and TRBJ1-2; D ambiguous. V lost 5 bases and J lost 0, with 22 bases in between. This CDR3 spans 18 amino acids. CDR1 and CDR2 (germline): SNHLY, FYNNEI. As DNA, the CDR3 is TGTGCCAGCAGTTACGATTTACTCCGTCCCAATTCTAACTATGGCTACACCTTC. It encodes CASSYDLLRPNSNYGYTF.

J is TRBJ2-3 and V is TRBV19, with D perhaps matching TRBD1 (6 bases). Germline CDR1 and CDR2: LNHDA and SQIVND (reference sequence). There are 17 residues in the CDR3. V was clipped by 0 bases and J by 2 bases, with 15 bases between them. The CDR3 protein is CASSIEDSQSFTDTQYF. The CDR3 coding sequence is TGTGCCAGTAGTATAGAGGACAGCCAGTCCTTCACAGATACGCAGTATTTT.

The sample holds one count of this clone. V is TRBV9 and J is TRBJ1-4; D uncertain. Germline V gives CDR1 SGDLS, CDR2 YYNGEE. The CDR3 consists of 12 residues. Trimming stripped 1 base from V and 12 bases from J, with 10 bases between. DNA for the CDR3: TGTGCCAGCAGCGTATACGGGAGGGAACTGTTTTTT. It specifies CASSVYGRELFF. Filled out from reference TRBV9 and TRBJ1-4, the complete variable domain reads DSGVTQTPKHLITATGQRVTLRCSPRSGDLSVYWYQQSLDQGLQFLIQYYNGEERAKGNILERFSAQQFPDLHSELNLSSLELGDSALYFCASSVYGRELFFGSGTQLSVL.

The chain has TRBV20-1 and TRBJ2-3; 9 bases match TRBD2. This CDR3 comprises 15 residues. Germline V gene data show CDR1 as DFQATT and CDR2 as SNEGSKA (reference sequence). The ends lost 3 bases at V and 5 bases at J; junction bases unmatched: 9. The CDR3 DNA reads TGCAGTGCTAGTACGGGGGGAGCGGGGGGAGATACGCAGTATTTT. Translating it yields CSASTGGAGGDTQYF.

This chain links TRBV12-5 with TRBJ1-5; weak D call: TRBD1 (6 bases). V lost 4 bases, J lost 5 bases, and 9 bases lay in between. Germline V lookup: CDR1 LGHNT, CDR2 FRNRAP. The CDR3 consists of 13 residues. The DNA for the CDR3 is TGTGCTAGTGGTTACAACAGGGATCAGCCCCAGCATTTT. Translated: CASGYNRDQPQHF. Supplemented by reference TRBV12-5 and TRBJ1-5, the full variable domain reads DARVTQTPRHKVTEMGQEVTMRCQPILGHNTVFWYRQTMMQGLELLAYFRNRAPLDDSGMPKDRFSAEMPDATLATLKIQPSEPRDSAVYFCASGYNRDQPQHFGDGTRLSIL.

This chain joins TRBV27 and TRBJ1-2; 8 bases are shared with TRBD1. Trimming cost V 8 bases and J 6 bases; bases outside gene matches: 8. Looked up from germline, CDR1 is MNHEY and CDR2 is SMNVEV (reference sequence). This CDR3 has 13 residues. Written as DNA, the CDR3 is TGTGCCAGCGGACAGGACAGGGCGAATGGCTACACCTTC. Translating gives CASGQDRANGYTF.

The chain combines TRBV19 with TRBJ1-3, with D tentatively TRBD1 (5 bases). The V end lost 5 bases, the J end lost 0 bases, and 11 bases lay between the germline ends. The CDR3 is 15 residues long. In germline, CDR1 is LNHDA, CDR2 SQIVND (reference sequence). In DNA, the CDR3 is TGTGCCAGTAGTCCGACAGTTAGCTCTGGAAACACCATATATTTT. Translating it yields CASSPTVSSGNTIYF.

The V gene is TRBV9, the J gene TRBJ1-6; D possibly corresponds to TRBD1 (6 bases). The V gene lost 2 bases and the J gene lost 10 bases, with 10 bases spanning the gap. Per the germline V gene, CDR1 is SGDLS and CDR2 is YYNGEE. This CDR3 has 13 amino acids. The chain's CDR3 is CASSVGAGSPLHF. The CDR3 bases are TGTGCCAGCAGCGTGGGGGCGGGCTCACCCCTCCACTTT.

The chain is built from TRBV19 and TRBJ1-6; D possibly corresponds to TRBD1 (5 bases). The CDR3 totals 13 residues. Germline CDR1 and CDR2: LNHDA and SQIVND (reference sequence). V was pared by 6 bases and J by 5 bases, with 8 bases between. The CDR3 protein is CASRWGDNSPLHF. In DNA, the CDR3 is TGTGCCAGTAGATGGGGGGATAATTCACCCCTCCACTTT.

Worth noting for this clone: The sample has other DNA sequences that encode this CDR3 too. This chain connects TRBV9 to TRBJ1-2; 7 nucleotides agree with TRBD1. J gave up 4 bases and V 4 bases, and 7 bases lay outside the gene matches. Per germline, CDR1 SGDLS and CDR2 YYNGEE. This CDR3 spans 14 amino acids. The chain's CDR3 is CASSPQTGPYGYTF. In DNA form, the CDR3 reads TGTGCCAGCAGCCCCCAGACAGGGCCCTATGGCTACACCTTC.

The chain links TRBV19 to TRBJ1-2; D is undetermined. Germline lookup yields CDR1 LNHDA and CDR2 SQIVND (reference sequence). The CDR3 spans 15 residues. Between the trimmed V and J ends, which lost 3 bases and 5 bases, there was a span of 16 bases. CDR3 bases: TGTGCCAGTAGTATGCACAGTCCGGGGAGGTATGGCTACACCTTC. Its translation: CASSMHSPGRYGYTF.

The J gene is TRBJ2-6, the V gene TRBV24-1; D unresolved. The V and J ends lost 3 bases and 0 bases respectively, with 5 bases between them. CDR3 length equals 15 residues. From germline, CDR1 is KGHDR and CDR2 SFDVKD. CDR3 in amino acids: CATSDVSSGANVLTF. In DNA, the CDR3 is TGTGCCACCAGTGATGTCAGCTCTGGGGCCAACGTCCTGACTTTC.

The genes are TRBV3-1 (or the pseudogene TRBV3-2) and TRBJ1-1; D is perhaps TRBD1 (6 bases). Germline assignment: CDR1 LGHDT and CDR2 YNNKEL (reference sequence). V lost 1 base to trimming and J lost 5 bases, with 14 bases between them. The CDR3 contains 15 residues. The CDR3 region is CASSQAGAGVTEAFF. The CDR3 DNA reads as TGTGCCAGCAGCCAAGCAGGGGCTGGGGTGACTGAAGCTTTCTTT.

The V gene is TRBV5-8, the J gene TRBJ2-7; 10 positions agree with TRBD2. J lost 3 bases, V lost 0 bases, and 6 bases had no gene match. Germline CDR1 SGHTS, CDR2 YDEGEE. This CDR3 has 16 residues. In DNA form, the CDR3 reads TGTGCCAGCAGCTTGGTAGTTAAGCGGGAGGGCTACGAGCAGTACTTC. Translated, it gives CASSLVVKREGYEQYF.